This record concerns one TCR beta chain sequence. Libraries were prepared by immunoSEQ multiplex PCR; TCRdb keeps only in-frame clonotypes and omits some of them. Of about 200,000 clones listed, 80% to 90% are singletons. The sample belongs to a study of blood T cell repertoires in COVID-19. V was shortened by 4 bases and J by 2 bases, with 12 bases between the two germline ends. This CDR3 has 14 amino acids. In germline, CDR1 is SGHDT, CDR2 YYEEEE. The receptor comes from a man between 60 and 75 years old who had recovered from COVID-19. Material for sequencing was peripheral blood. The chain carries TRBV5-6 and TRBJ1-2; maybe TRBD1 (6 bases). CDR3 in DNA: TGTGCCAGCAGCGGGACCAGGGGAAACTATGGCTACACCTTC. Its protein product is CASSGTRGNYGYTF.